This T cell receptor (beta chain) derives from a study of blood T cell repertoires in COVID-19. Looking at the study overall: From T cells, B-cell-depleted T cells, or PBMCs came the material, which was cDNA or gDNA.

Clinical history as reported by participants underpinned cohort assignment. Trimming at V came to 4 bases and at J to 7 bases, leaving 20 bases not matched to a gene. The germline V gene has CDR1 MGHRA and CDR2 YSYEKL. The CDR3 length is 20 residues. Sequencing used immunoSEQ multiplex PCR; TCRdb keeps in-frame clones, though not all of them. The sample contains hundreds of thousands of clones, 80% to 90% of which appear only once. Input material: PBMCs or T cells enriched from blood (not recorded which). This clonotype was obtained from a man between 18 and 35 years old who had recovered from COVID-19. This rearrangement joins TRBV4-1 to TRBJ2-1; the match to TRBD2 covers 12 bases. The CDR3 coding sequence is TGCGCCAGCAGCCGCCTATTTACAAGACTAGCGGGAGCGTCGCGGAATGAGCAGTTCTTC. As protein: CASSRLFTRLAGASRNEQFF.